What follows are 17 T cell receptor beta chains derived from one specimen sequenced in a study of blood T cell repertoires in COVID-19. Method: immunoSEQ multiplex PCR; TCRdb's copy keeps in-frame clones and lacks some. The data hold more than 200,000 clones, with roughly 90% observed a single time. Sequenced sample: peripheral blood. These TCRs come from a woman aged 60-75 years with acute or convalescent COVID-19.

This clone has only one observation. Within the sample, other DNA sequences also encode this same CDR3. For the CDR3, the DNA is TGTGCCAGCAGGCGACAGGGGGACTATGGCTACACCTTC. Translation gives CASRRQGDYGYTF. The chain joins TRBV12-3 or TRBV12-4 to TRBJ1-2; 9 positions match TRBD1. The CDR3 is 13 residues long. Trimming removed 6 bases from V and 3 bases from J; junction bases left unmatched: 2.

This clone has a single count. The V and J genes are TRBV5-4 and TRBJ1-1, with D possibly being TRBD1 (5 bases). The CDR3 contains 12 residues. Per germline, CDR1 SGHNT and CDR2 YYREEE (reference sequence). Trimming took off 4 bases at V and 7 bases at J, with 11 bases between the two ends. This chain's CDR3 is CASSPKDSEAFF. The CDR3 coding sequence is TGTGCCAGCAGCCCTAAAGACAGTGAAGCTTTCTTT. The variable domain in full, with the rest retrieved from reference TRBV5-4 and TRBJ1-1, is ETGVTQSPTHLIKTRGQQVTLRCSSQSGHNTVSWYQQALGQGPQFIFQYYREEENGRGNFPPRFSGLQFPNYSSELNVNALELDDSALYLCASSPKDSEAFFGQGTRLTVV.

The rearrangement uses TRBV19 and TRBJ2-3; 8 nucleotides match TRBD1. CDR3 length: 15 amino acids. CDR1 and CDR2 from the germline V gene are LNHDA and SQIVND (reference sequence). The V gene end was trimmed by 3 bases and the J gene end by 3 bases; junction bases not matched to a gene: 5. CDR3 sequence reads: CASSIGQGATDTQYF. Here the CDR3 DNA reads TGTGCCAGTAGTATCGGCCAGGGGGCAACAGATACGCAGTATTTT.

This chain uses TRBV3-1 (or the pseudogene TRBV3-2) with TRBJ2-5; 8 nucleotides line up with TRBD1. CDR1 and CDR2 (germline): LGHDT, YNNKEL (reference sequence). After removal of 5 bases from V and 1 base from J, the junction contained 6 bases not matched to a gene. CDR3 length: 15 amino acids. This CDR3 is CASSMRTGIQETQYF. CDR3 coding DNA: TGTGCCAGCAGCATGAGGACAGGGATCCAAGAGACCCAGTACTTC.

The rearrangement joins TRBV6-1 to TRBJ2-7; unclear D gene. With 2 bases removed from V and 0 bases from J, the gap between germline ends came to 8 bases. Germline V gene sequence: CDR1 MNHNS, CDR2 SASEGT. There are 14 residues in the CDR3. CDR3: CASSEIYSSYEQYF. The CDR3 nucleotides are TGTGCCAGCAGTGAAATTTACAGCTCCTACGAGCAGTACTTC.

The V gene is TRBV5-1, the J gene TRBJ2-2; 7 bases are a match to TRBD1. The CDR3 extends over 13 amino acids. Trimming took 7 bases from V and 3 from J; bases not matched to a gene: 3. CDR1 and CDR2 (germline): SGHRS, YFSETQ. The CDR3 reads CASWDSYTGELFF. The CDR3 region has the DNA TGCGCCAGCTGGGACAGCTACACCGGGGAGCTGTTTTTT.

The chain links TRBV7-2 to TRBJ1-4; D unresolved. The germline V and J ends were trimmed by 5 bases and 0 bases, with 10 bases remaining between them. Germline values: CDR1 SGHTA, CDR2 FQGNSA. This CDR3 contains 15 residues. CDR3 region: CASSASRATNEKLFF. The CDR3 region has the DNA TGTGCCAGCAGCGCCTCGAGGGCAACTAATGAAAAACTGTTTTTT.

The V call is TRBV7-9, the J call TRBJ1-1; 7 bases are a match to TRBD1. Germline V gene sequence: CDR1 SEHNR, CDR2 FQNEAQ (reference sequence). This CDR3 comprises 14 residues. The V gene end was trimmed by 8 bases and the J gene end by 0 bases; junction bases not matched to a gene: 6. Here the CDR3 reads CASGKQGMNTEAFF. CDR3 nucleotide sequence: TGTGCCAGCGGTAAACAGGGGATGAACACTGAAGCTTTCTTT.

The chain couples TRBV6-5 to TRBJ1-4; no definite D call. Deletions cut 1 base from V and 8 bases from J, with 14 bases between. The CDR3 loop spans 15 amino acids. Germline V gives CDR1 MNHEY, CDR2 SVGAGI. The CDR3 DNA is TGTGCCAGCAGTTACTACCGGGGAGGAGGAGAAAAACTGTTTTTT. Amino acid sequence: CASSYYRGGGEKLFF.

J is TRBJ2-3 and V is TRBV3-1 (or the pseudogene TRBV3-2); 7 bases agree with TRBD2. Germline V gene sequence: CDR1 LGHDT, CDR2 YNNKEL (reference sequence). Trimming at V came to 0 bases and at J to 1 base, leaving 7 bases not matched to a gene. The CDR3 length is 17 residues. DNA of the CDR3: TGTGCCAGCAGCCAAGACCCTCGACTAGCAGGCACAGATACGCAGTATTTT. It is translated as CASSQDPRLAGTDTQYF.

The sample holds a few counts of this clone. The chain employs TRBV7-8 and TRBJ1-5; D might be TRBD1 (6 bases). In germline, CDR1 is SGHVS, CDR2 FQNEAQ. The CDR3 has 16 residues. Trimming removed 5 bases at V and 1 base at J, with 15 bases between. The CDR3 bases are TGTGCCAGCAGCCCGGGGAAGGGGGGGAGCAATCAGCCCCAGCATTTT. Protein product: CASSPGKGGSNQPQHF.

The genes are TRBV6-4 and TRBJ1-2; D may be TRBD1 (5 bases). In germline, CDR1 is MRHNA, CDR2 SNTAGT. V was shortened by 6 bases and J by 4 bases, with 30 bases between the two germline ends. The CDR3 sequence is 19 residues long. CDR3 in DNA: TGTGCCAGCAGGGAACGACGGTCTCCCGACAGACCGATTACCTATGGCTACACCTTC. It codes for CASRERRSPDRPITYGYTF.

The CDR3 loop is CASSLEVVRAVDEQFF. CDR3 bases: TGTGCCAGCAGCTTAGAGGTGGTGAGGGCCGTCGATGAGCAGTTCTTC. This chain joins TRBV11-2 and TRBJ2-1; TRBD2 might be the D (5 bases). V lost 0 bases, J lost 8 bases, and 17 bases lay in between. This CDR3 is built from 16 residues. CDR1 is SGHAT, CDR2 FQNNGV, per germline.

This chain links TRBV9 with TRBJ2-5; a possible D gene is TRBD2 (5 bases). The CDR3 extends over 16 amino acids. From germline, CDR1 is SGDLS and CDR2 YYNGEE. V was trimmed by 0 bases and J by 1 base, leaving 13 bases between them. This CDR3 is CASSVGLGRAQETQYF. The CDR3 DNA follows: TGTGCCAGCAGCGTAGGTTTGGGGAGAGCCCAAGAGACCCAGTACTTC.

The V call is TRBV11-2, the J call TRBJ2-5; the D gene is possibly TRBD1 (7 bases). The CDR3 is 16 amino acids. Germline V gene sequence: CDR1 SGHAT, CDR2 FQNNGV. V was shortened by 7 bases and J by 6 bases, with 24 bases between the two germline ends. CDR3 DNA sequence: TGTGCCAGCACCGTACTGGATGACAGGGAGGCAAAGACCCAGTACTTC. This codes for CASTVLDDREAKTQYF.

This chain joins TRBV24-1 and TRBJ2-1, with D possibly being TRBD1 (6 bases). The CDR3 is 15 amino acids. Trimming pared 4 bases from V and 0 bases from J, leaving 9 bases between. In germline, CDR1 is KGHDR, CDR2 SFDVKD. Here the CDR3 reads CATSEYRASYNEQFF. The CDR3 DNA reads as TGTGCCACCAGTGAGTACAGGGCCTCCTACAATGAGCAGTTCTTC.

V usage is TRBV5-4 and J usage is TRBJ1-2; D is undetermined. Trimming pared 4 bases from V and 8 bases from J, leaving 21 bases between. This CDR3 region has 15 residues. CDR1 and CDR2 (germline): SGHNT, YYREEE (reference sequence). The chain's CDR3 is CASSRLGGEIGGYTF. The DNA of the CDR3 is TGTGCCAGCAGCCGACTAGGCGGGGAGATAGGGGGCTACACCTTC.